The 5 T cell receptor beta chains listed next were all sequenced from one sample in a study of blood T cells in healthy people across ages. Sample-barcoded 5' priming and a J-beta primer mix drove a second PCR of about 7 to 12 cycles. MiXCR, applied by TCRdb to the 5' RACE reads, yields one record per CDR3 protein. This repertoire shows about 1.4 million distinct CDR3 sequences, around 59% found once; its top ten account for over 5%. Sequenced sample: blood. These receptors were obtained from a man between 18 and 35 years old in good health.

The J gene is TRBJ2-1, the V gene TRBV20-1; possibly TRBD2 for D (6 bases). The CDR3 is made up of 13 amino acids. CDR1 is DFQATT, CDR2 SNEGSKA, per germline (reference sequence). The ends were cut back, 6 bases at V and 6 bases at J, with 15 bases in the middle. The CDR3 loop is CSAQTRTRNEQFF. As DNA, the CDR3 is TGCAGTGCGCAGACTAGAACTCGCAATGAGCAGTTCTTC.

The chain has TRBV3-1 and TRBJ2-1; D perhaps matches TRBD2 (7 bases). Between the trimmed V and J ends, which lost 4 bases and 7 bases, there was a span of 17 bases. This CDR3 spans 15 amino acids. Germline values: CDR1 LGHDT, CDR2 YNNKEL (reference sequence). The CDR3 nucleotides read TGTGCCAGCAGCCTCGGGGGGCGGGGGTGGAATGAGCAGTTCTTC. It specifies CASSLGGRGWNEQFF.

With regard to this clonotype: At one boundary the junction diverges from the germline segment, which might be a read error. The genes are TRBV6-6 and TRBJ2-5; the D gene is possibly TRBD2 (6 bases). This CDR3 spans 14 amino acids. Germline V gives CDR1 MNHNY, CDR2 SVGAGI (reference sequence). CDR3 in amino acids: CASSDSWGEEGQYF. DNA of the CDR3: TGTGCCAGCAGTGACTCGTGGGGAGAGGAGGGCCAGTACTTC.

The rearrangement uses TRBV19 and TRBJ2-4; D call uncertain. Germline V gives CDR1 LNHDA, CDR2 SQIVND (reference sequence). Trimming took 7 bases from V and 6 from J, leaving 13 bases between them. The CDR3 spans 13 residues. CDR3 residues: CASTPGPLNIQYF. The DNA for the CDR3 is TGTGCCAGTACACCTGGCCCCCTAAACATTCAGTACTTC.

The CDR3 protein is CASSLKRLGGALQPQHF. The CDR3, as DNA: TGTGCCAGCAGCCTTAAGCGTCTGGGGGGGGCTTTGCAGCCCCAGCATTTT. The gene calls are TRBV3-1 and TRBJ1-5, with D maybe TRBD1 (6 bases). The ends were cut back, 4 bases at V and 7 bases at J, with 23 bases in the middle. Germline V CDR1 and CDR2: LGHDT, YNNKEL (reference sequence). The CDR3 spans 17 residues.